These T cell receptor beta chains were read from a single sample in a study of blood T cell repertoires in COVID-19. This table comes from immunoSEQ multiplex PCR, and its TCRdb copy is limited to in-frame clones, with some not included. The table lists about 150,000 clones, over 70% of them singletons. The sequenced material came from peripheral blood. The receptors were sampled from a woman in her fifties or sixties with acute or convalescent COVID-19. Each CDR3 is given with its conserved first and last residue. D genes are given only for firm matches.

TRBV5-1	NA	CASSTGGAALHF
TRBV7-2	TRBD2	CASSWQDSGVSTDTQYF
TRBV5-1	TRBD2	CASRAAGENTGELFF
TRBV24-1	TRBD1	CATSDLRTGTYEQYF
TRBV18	TRBD1	CASSPGLQGFNEQFF
TRBV7-2	TRBD1	CASSSIDRGSYNEQFF
TRBV14	TRBD1	CASSQDWGQVTTGELFF
TRBV2	TRBD1	CASSAGRGHRGYTF
TRBV4-3	NA	CASSQDLDVWGGDTEAFF
TRBV7-8	TRBD1	CASSLGGQGYYGYTF
TRBV15	NA	CATSRVGEGVRYNEQFF
TRBV10-3	TRBD2	CAIRTSGGYNEQFF
TRBV7-6	NA	CASSLTGTPGNTIYF
TRBV30	NA	CAWSTESSYNSPLHF